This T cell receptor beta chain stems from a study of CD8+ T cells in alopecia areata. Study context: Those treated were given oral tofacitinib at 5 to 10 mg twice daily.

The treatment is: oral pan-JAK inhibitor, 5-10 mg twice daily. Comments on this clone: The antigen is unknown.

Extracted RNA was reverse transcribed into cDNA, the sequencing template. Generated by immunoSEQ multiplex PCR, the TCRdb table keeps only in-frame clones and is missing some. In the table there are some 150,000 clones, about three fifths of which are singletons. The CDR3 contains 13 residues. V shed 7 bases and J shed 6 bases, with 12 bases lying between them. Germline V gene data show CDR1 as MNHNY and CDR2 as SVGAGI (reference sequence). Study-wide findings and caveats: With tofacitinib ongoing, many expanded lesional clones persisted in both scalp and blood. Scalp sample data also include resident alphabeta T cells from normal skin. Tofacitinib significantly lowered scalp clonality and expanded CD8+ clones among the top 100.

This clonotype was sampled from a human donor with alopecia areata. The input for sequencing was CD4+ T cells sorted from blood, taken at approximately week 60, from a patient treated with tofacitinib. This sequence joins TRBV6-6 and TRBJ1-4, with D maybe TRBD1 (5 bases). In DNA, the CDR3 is TGTGCCAGCACCTGGGGGGACGATGAAAAACTGTTTTTT. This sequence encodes CASTWGDDEKLFF.